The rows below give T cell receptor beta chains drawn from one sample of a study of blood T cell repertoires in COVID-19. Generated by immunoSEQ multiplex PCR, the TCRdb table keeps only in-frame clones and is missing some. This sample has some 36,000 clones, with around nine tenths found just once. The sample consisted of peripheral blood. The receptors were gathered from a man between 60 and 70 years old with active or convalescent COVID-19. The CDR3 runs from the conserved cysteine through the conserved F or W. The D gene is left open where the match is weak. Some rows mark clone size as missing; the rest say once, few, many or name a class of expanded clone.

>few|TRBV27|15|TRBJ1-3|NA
TGTGCCAGCAGTCGAAGCAGGGCCTCTGGAAACACCATATATTTT
CASSRSRASGNTIYF
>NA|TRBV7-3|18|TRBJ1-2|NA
TGTGCCAGCAGCTTAATGGGAGGGCAGGTCCTACCGGGATATGGCTACACCTTC
CASSLMGGQVLPGYGYTF
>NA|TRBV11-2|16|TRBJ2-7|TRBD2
TGTGCCAGCAGCCGGACCGGGGGGGCGCTTTACTACGAGCAGTACTTC
CASSRTGGALYYEQYF
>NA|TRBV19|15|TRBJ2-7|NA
TGTGCCAGTAGTATGGGGCTGTTTGGGCCCTACGAGCAGTACTTC
CASSMGLFGPYEQYF
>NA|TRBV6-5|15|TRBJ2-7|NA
TGTGCCAGCAGTTACTCGAACCGGGGTTCCTACGAGCAGTACTTC
CASSYSNRGSYEQYF
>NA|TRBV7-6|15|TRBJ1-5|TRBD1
TGTGCCAGCAGCTTAGTTGGCCAGGGGGACCAGCCCCAGCATTTT
CASSLVGQGDQPQHF
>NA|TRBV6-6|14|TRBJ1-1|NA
TGTGCCAGCAGCTTACAGGGAGAAGGAACTGAAGCTTTCTTT
CASSLQGEGTEAFF
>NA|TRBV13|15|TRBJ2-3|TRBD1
TGTGCCAGCAGCCATGGACAGGTAGAAACAGATACGCAGTATTTT
CASSHGQVETDTQYF
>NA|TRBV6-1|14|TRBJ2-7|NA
TGTGCCAGCAGTGAAATGGCCTCCTCCTACGAGCAGTACTTC
CASSEMASSYEQYF
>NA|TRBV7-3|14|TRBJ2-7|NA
TGTGCCAGCAGCTTAGCAGGGGGAGGCAGCGAGCAGTACTTC
CASSLAGGGSEQYF
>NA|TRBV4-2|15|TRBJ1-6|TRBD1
TGTGCCAGCAGCCACCTTCAGGGGGACAATTCACCCCTCCACTTT
CASSHLQGDNSPLHF
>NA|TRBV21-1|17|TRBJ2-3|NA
TGTGCCAGCAGCAAAGGATTGACTAGCGGGAGCCCAGATACGCAGTATTTT
CASSKGLTSGSPDTQYF
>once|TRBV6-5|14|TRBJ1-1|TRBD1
TGTGCCAGCAGCCAAACAGGGGGGAACACTGAAGCTTTCTTT
CASSQTGGNTEAFF
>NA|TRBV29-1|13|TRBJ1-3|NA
TGCAGCGTTTGCGAAAACTCTGGAAACACCATATATTTT
CSVCENSGNTIYF
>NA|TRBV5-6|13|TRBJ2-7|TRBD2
TGTGCCAGCAGCTCCGGGGGGTCCTACGAGCAGTACTTC
CASSSGGSYEQYF
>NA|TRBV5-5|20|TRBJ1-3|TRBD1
TGTGCCAGCAGCTTAGGGACAGGGAAGTTAGGAAAGGAGTCTGGAAACACCATATATTTT
CASSLGTGKLGKESGNTIYF
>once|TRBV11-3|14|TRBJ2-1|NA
TGTGCCAGCAGCTTAGACTATTCCTACAATGAGCAGTTCTTC
CASSLDYSYNEQFF
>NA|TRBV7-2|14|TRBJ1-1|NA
TGTGCCAGCAGCTCTCACAGTACCAACACTGAAGCTTTCTTT
CASSSHSTNTEAFF
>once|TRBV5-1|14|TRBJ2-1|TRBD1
TGCGCCAGCAGCGCCTGGACAGGGGACAATGAGCAGTTCTTC
CASSAWTGDNEQFF
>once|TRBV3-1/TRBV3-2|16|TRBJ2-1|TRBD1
TGTGCCAGCAGCCAAGATGGAACAGGGGGCTACAATGAGCAGTTCTTC
CASSQDGTGGYNEQFF
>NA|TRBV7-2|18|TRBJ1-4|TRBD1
TGTGCCAGCAGCTTATCGTACAGGGGGCAAGGAACTAATGAAAAACTGTTTTTT
CASSLSYRGQGTNEKLFF
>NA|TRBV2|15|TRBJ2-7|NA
TGTGCCAGCAATTCCCTGCTGGACAGCTCCTACGAGCAGTACTTC
CASNSLLDSSYEQYF
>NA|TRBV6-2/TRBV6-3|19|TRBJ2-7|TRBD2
TGTGCCAGCAGTTACCGGAGCGGGACTAGCGGACTTTACTCCTACGAGCAGTACTTC
CASSYRSGTSGLYSYEQYF
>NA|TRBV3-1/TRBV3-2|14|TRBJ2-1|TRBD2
TGTGCCAGCAGCCATCCTGAGCGGGGAAATGAGCAGTTCTTC
CASSHPERGNEQFF
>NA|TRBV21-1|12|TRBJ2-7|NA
TGTGCCAGCAGCACGACAGGGTTTGAGCAGTACTTC
CASSTTGFEQYF
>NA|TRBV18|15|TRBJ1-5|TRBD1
TGTGCCAGCTCACTCCAGGGGGCGAGCAATCAGCCCCAGCATTTT
CASSLQGASNQPQHF
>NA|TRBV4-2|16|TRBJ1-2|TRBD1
TGTGCCAGCAGCCAAGATAAGGGACAGATAAACTATGGCTACACCTTC
CASSQDKGQINYGYTF
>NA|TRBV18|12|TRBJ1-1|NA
TGTGCCAGCTCACGGGGCGGCACTGAAGCTTTCTTT
CASSRGGTEAFF
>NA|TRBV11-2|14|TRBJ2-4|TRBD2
TGTGCCAGCAGCTTGGGGGGGGACAAAAACATTCAGTACTTC
CASSLGGDKNIQYF